The 2 T cell receptor beta chains in this list originate from one sample, sequenced in a study of a mutant IDH1 vaccine in newly diagnosed glioma (dated by TCRdb to the early 2020s). The time point label corresponds to: week 23, last vaccination. Each vaccine dose, consisting of 300 ug of a 20-mer mutant IDH1 peptide in Montanide, was administered subcutaneously with topical imiquimod. Antigen specificity for these receptors is unknown. Library preparation was by the immunoSEQ multiplex PCR assay. The clones in this table, taken by TCRdb from immuneACCESS, are in-frame only. Not every clone is retained; where verified, under half of the shortfall comes from an unresolved V gene, and the cause of the rest is unknown. Recorded for this sample are tens of thousands of clones; 65% to 90% of them occurred a single time. The ten largest clonotypes hold around 2% of the sample. The specimen was PBMCs, collected from a glioma patient whose treatment included an IDH1 peptide vaccine. The receptors originated from a man younger than 40 with glioma. Some clones in this sample may be carry-over from other donors' samples.

The CDR3 DNA is TGTGCCAGTAGATCGCCCAGGGGGCTAGGCGAGCAGTACTTC. Encoded protein: CASRSPRGLGEQYF. This chain joins TRBV2 and TRBJ2-7; 8 bases line up with TRBD1. V was clipped by 9 bases and J by 6 bases; unmatched bases: 13. Germline CDR1 is SNHLY and CDR2 is FYNNEI. This CDR3 region has 14 residues.

The rearrangement uses TRBV7-2 and TRBJ1-3; a possible D gene is TRBD1 (5 bases). CDR3 length equals 15 residues. CDR1 is SGHTA and CDR2 is FQGNSA in the germline V gene. The V end was cut by 5 bases, the J end by 0 bases, with 11 bases between. In DNA, the CDR3 is TGTGCCAGCAGCCGTAACCAGGGCTCTGGAAACACCATATATTTT. Translated: CASSRNQGSGNTIYF.